This T cell receptor (beta chain) was captured by sequencing in a study of human T cells and chemical hapten exposure. Study overall: Patch tests put 0.01% DPC on the upper back, read at 6 days. Points from the study as a whole: Clustering by CDR3 similarity yielded significantly more large clusters from expanded TCRs than controls.

This CDR3 is built from 12 residues. V shed 3 bases and J shed 7 bases, with 12 bases lying between them. CDR1 is SQVTM, CDR2 ANQGSEA, per germline. The sample's time point: patch test 2, 6 weeks after DPC sensitization. Treatment specified: therapeutic diphenylcyclopropenone sensitization with weekly scalp DPC. Original processing methods: Between about 23,224 and 700,000 TCRs appeared in each sample, and the median stood at around 92,000. TCRdb independently ran MiXCR on the RACE reads; one entry per CDR3 protein. What appears here as the V and J calls and clone size reflects TCRdb's work, not the paper's. The repertoire holds tens of thousands of distinct CDR3 sequences, with 10% as singletons. This clonotype occurred a few times. Its target is not known.

This specimen was whole blood, taken in connection with sensitization to the hapten diphenylcyclopropenone (DPC). This clonotype originated in a woman aged 50 to 65 with alopecia areata. Some clones in this sample may be carry-over from other donors' samples. The chain employs TRBV29-1 and TRBJ1-1; no reliable D call. CDR3 residues: CSVERRALEAFF. For the CDR3, the DNA is TGCAGCGTTGAGAGGAGGGCGCTTGAAGCTTTCTTT.